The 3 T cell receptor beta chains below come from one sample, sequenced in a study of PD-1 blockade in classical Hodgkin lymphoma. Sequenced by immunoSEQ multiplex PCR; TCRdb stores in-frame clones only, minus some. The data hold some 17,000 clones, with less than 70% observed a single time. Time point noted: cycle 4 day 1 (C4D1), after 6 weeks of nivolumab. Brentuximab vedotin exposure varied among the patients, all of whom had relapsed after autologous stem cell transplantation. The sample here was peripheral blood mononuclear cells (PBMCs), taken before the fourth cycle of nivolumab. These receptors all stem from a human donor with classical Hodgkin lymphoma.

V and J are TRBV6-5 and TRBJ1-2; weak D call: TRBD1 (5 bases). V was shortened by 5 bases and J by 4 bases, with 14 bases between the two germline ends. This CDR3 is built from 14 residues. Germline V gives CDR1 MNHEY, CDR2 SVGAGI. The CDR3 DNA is TGTGCCAGCAGTGTGGCAGGGTTAAGCTATGGCTACACCTTC. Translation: CASSVAGLSYGYTF.

CDR3 DNA sequence: TGTGCCAGCAGCTTGTCGGGGGTGTTAGAGACCCAGTACTTC. Protein product: CASSLSGVLETQYF. This chain uses TRBV7-9 with TRBJ2-5; weak D call: TRBD2 (6 bases). The CDR3 loop spans 14 amino acids. The V gene lost 3 bases and the J gene lost 4 bases, with 12 bases spanning the gap. Germline V gives CDR1 SEHNR, CDR2 FQNEAQ (reference sequence).

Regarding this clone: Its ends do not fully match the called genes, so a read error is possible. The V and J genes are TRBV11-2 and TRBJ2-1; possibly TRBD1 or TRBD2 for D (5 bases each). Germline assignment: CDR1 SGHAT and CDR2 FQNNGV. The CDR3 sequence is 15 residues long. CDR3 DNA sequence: TGTGCCAGCAGTGTGTACGGACGGGGCTACGATGAGCAGTTCTTC. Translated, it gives CASSVYGRGYDEQFF.